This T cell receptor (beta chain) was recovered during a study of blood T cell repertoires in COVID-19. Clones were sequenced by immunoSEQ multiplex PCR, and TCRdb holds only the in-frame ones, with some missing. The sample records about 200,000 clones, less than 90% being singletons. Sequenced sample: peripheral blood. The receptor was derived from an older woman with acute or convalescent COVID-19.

CDR3 DNA sequence: TGTGCCAGCAGCCAGGCGGGGGGACTAGCGGGCCAAGAGACCCAGTACTTC. Translating gives CASSQAGGLAGQETQYF. The chain has TRBV3-1 (or the pseudogene TRBV3-2) and TRBJ2-5, with 12 bases lining up with TRBD2. With 3 bases clipped from V and 1 base from J, the junction kept 6 bases outside the gene matches. CDR1 is LGHDT, CDR2 YNNKEL, per germline (reference sequence). This CDR3 comprises 17 residues.